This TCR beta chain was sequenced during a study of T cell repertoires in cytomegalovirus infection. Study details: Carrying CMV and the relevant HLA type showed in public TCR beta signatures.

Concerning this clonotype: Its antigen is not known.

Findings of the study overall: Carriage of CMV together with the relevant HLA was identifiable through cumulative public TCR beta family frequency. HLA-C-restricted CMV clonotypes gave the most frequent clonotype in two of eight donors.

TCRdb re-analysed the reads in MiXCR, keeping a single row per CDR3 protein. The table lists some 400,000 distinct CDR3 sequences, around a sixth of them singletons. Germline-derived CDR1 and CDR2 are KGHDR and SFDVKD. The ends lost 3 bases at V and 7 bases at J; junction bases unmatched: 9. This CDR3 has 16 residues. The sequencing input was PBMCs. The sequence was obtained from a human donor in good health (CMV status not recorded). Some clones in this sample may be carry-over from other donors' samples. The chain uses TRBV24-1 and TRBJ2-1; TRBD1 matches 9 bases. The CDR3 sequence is CATSDITGGIMNEQFF. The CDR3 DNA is TGTGCCACCAGTGATATAACAGGGGGCATAATGAATGAGCAGTTCTTC.